Each of the 23 T cell receptor beta chains below was sequenced from the same sample in a study of T cell clonality in common variable immunodeficiency. Sequencing used immunoSEQ multiplex PCR; TCRdb keeps in-frame clones, though not all of them. Sampling found around 50,000 clones, none seen once. The source material was peripheral blood mononuclear cells. The receptor set was obtained from a person between 18 and 75 years old in good health.

This clone was detected ten times or more. The read gets to within 3 residues of the CDR3 end, and the germline J gene fills in the rest. This sequence joins TRBV11-3 and TRBJ1-1, with 8 bases matching TRBD1. The CDR3 length is 15 residues. Germline loops: CDR1 SGHNT, CDR2 YENEEA. The chain's CDR3 is CASSLDEGTGEGAFF. The sequenced CDR3 bases are TGTGCCAGCAGCTTAGATGAGGGGACAGGAGAAGGG.

This clone was counted ten times or more. The read gets to within 3 residues of the CDR3 end, and the germline J gene fills in the rest. The chain recombines TRBV2 with TRBJ2-4, with D perhaps matching TRBD1 (6 bases). This CDR3 spans 14 amino acids. The V and J ends lost 3 bases and 6 bases respectively, with 12 bases between them. Looked up from germline, CDR1 is SNHLY and CDR2 is FYNNEI. This chain's CDR3 is CASSEQGLGNIQYF. CDR3 DNA, as far as it was read: TGTGCCAGCAGTGAGCAGGGGCTGGGAAACATT.

This clone was detected many times. Read coverage stops 3 residues before the CDR3 terminus; the germline J gene supplies the remainder. The V gene is TRBV5-1, the J gene TRBJ2-2; weak D call: TRBD1 (5 bases). The V end lost 4 bases, the J end lost 2 bases, and 9 bases lay between the germline ends. The CDR3 spans 14 residues. Germline-derived CDR1 and CDR2 are SGHRS and YFSETQ. This CDR3 is CASSPGHNTGELFF. CDR3 DNA (partial): TGCGCCAGCAGCCCTGGACATAACACCGGGGAG. The full variable domain, its missing parts supplied by reference TRBV5-1 and TRBJ2-2, is KAGVTQTPRYLIKTRGQQVTLSCSPISGHRSVSWYQQTPGQGLQFLFEYFSETQRNKGNFPGRFSGRQFSNSRSEMNVSTLELGDSALYLCASSPGHNTGELFFGEGSRLTVL.

This clone was seen at least ten times. The read halts 3 residues ahead of the CDR3 end, with the missing end drawn from the germline J gene. The J gene is TRBJ2-2, the V gene TRBV10-3; TRBD2 is a possible D gene (6 bases). The V gene's germline CDR1 is ENHRY and CDR2 SYGVKD. V was clipped by 0 bases and J by 6 bases, with 14 bases between them. There are 16 residues in the CDR3. The CDR3 reads CAISESSTSLSGELFF. Partial CDR3 DNA: TGTGCCATCAGTGAGTCTAGTACTAGCTTGTCCGGGGAG.

The sample holds many counts of this clone. From the germline J gene comes the end of the CDR3, since the read stops 3 residues before it. The gene calls are TRBV7-8 and TRBJ2-2, with TRBD1 matching 10 bases. This CDR3 is built from 16 residues. Germline V gives CDR1 SGHVS, CDR2 FQNEAQ. V was pared by 0 bases and J by 3 bases, with 1 base of the junction left unmatched. The CDR3 DNA, read in part, is TGTGCCAGCAGCTTAGCGGGACAGGGGTACACCGGGGAG. Its protein is CASSLAGQGYTGE. Given in full, the CDR3 is CASSLAGQGYTGELFF.

This clone has more than one count but fewer than ten. The missing CDR3 end, 3 residues past where the read stops, is filled in from the germline J gene. The chain uses TRBV20-1 and TRBJ2-1, with 12 bases lining up with TRBD2. The length of the CDR3 is 14 residues. V lost 6 bases and J lost 8; bases outside the gene matches: 8. Germline values: CDR1 DFQATT, CDR2 SNEGSKA (reference sequence). The CDR3 reads CSAELAGGRDEQFF. The DNA read from the CDR3 is TGCAGTGCCGAGCTAGCGGGAGGGAGGGATGAG.

This clone has at least ten counts. The read falls 3 residues short of the CDR3 end, and the missing part is taken from the germline J gene. The V and J genes are TRBV5-1 and TRBJ2-5, with D perhaps TRBD1 (6 bases). The CDR3 runs 15 residues. Germline V CDR1 and CDR2: SGHRS, YFSETQ. Trimming left V 3 bases short and J 3 bases short, with 15 bases between. CDR3 protein: CASSSGGAEEETQYF. The covered CDR3 bases are TGCGCCAGCAGCTCTGGGGGCGCAGAGGAAGAGACC.

This clone has a count of ten or more. The read stops 3 residues short of the end of the CDR3; the missing end is completed from the germline J gene. The J gene is TRBJ2-1, the V gene TRBV20-1; D is perhaps TRBD2 (6 bases). This CDR3 contains 14 residues. The germline V gene has CDR1 DFQATT and CDR2 SNEGSKA (reference sequence). The ends were cut back, 6 bases at V and 3 bases at J, with 15 bases in the middle. The CDR3 DNA, read in part, is TGCAGTGCCCTCCCACCTAGCGTCTACAATGAG. The encoded protein is CSALPPSVYNE. In full, the CDR3 is CSALPPSVYNEQFF.

Ten or more counts support this clone. The read stops 3 residues short of the end of the CDR3; the missing end is completed from the germline J gene. The chain joins TRBV20-1 to TRBJ2-3; 12 nucleotides align to TRBD2. Looked up from germline, CDR1 is DFQATT and CDR2 is SNEGSKA (reference sequence). V shed 6 bases and J 6 bases; nucleotides not matched to a gene: 10. This CDR3 comprises 15 residues. This chain's CDR3 is CSAVLAGGLMDTQYF. CDR3 DNA (partial): TGCAGTGCGGTCCTAGCGGGAGGGTTGATGGATACG.

Ten or more counts support this clone. Coverage ceases 3 residues before the CDR3 finishes, and the germline J gene fills in the end. This rearrangement joins TRBV5-5 to TRBJ1-1; the D gene is possibly TRBD1 (5 bases). V gave up 0 bases and J gave up 4 bases, with 13 bases separating them. The CDR3 sequence is 15 residues long. CDR1 is SGHKS, CDR2 YYEKEE, per germline (reference sequence). This CDR3 is CASSLGVRGSTEAFF. The CDR3 DNA, read in part, is TGTGCCAGCAGCTTGGGTGTAAGGGGAAGCACTGAA.

This clone has ten or more counts. The read ends 3 residues early relative to the CDR3; the germline J gene fills the gap. The V call is TRBV20-1, the J call TRBJ2-7; D is unresolved. The germline V and J ends were trimmed by 4 bases and 0 bases, with 10 bases remaining between them. Looked up from germline, CDR1 is DFQATT and CDR2 is SNEGSKA (reference sequence). The CDR3 length is 13 residues. Here the CDR3 reads CSAKQLFSYEQYF. CDR3 DNA, as far as it was read: TGCAGTGCTAAACAGTTGTTCTCCTACGAG.

This clone appeared many times. The CDR3 extends 3 residues past the end of the read, so its final part is completed from the germline J gene. J is TRBJ2-1 and V is TRBV20-1; possibly TRBD2 for D (6 bases). CDR3 length equals 14 residues. Trimming cost V 3 bases and J 2 bases, with 11 bases left between them. Germline-derived CDR1 and CDR2 are DFQATT and SNEGSKA (reference sequence). This CDR3 is CSASLLAAYNEQFF. CDR3 bases read: TGCAGTGCTAGCCTCTTAGCGGCCTACAATGAG.

This clone was seen many times. The CDR3 end is not reached by the read, which stops 3 residues before it; the germline J gene fills it in. This chain links TRBV20-1 with TRBJ2-7; TRBD1 matches 7 bases. The trim removed 6 bases at V and 3 bases at J, leaving 14 bases unmatched. This CDR3 is built from 15 residues. Per germline, CDR1 DFQATT and CDR2 SNEGSKA (reference sequence). CDR3 sequence: CSANSQDRMYYEQYF. The DNA read from the CDR3 is TGCAGTGCAAACTCCCAGGACAGGATGTACTACGAG.

This clone was recorded at least ten times. The read is 3 residues too short to cover the CDR3 end, so that end is filled in from the germline J gene. The chain joins TRBV19 to TRBJ1-5, with a weak D call TRBD1 (6 bases). The V gene's germline CDR1 is LNHDA and CDR2 SQIVND (reference sequence). This CDR3 comprises 14 residues. V dropped 0 bases and J dropped 6 bases, with 9 bases sitting between them. The chain's CDR3 is CASSIETGFQPQHF. Incomplete CDR3 DNA: TGTGCCAGTAGTATAGAAACAGGGTTTCAGCCC.

This clone was counted at least ten times. The read terminates 3 residues before the CDR3 end, so the remaining end is supplied by the germline J gene. The chain couples TRBV29-1 to TRBJ2-1; 10 bases agree with TRBD1. The germline gives CDR1 SQVTM, CDR2 ANQGSEA. The junction had 12 bases not matched to a gene; V was cut back by 6 bases and J by 7 bases. The CDR3 loop spans 15 amino acids. The CDR3 spells CSVYLRDRGANEQFF. Partial CDR3 DNA: TGCAGCGTCTATCTGCGGGACAGGGGTGCGAATGAG.

In its sample, this clone was seen many times. A junction end diverges from the germline sequence, so it may reflect a read error. The read terminates 3 residues ahead of where the CDR3 ends, so the germline J gene completes it. The chain is built from TRBV4-2 and TRBJ1-2, with a weak D call TRBD1 (5 bases). CDR1 is LGHNA, CDR2 YNFKEQ, per germline. The CDR3 consists of 15 residues. CDR3: CASSQDSGRDYGYTF. The part of the CDR3 DNA that was read is TGCGCCAGCAGCCAAGATTCTGGCAGGGACTATGGC.

The sample holds many counts of this clone. The read ends 3 residues shy of where the CDR3 ends; the end is completed using the germline J gene. The rearrangement joins TRBV20-1 to TRBJ2-7, with D possibly being TRBD2 (6 bases). The CDR3 has 12 amino acids. Germline V CDR1 and CDR2: DFQATT, SNEGSKA (reference sequence). The V and J ends lost 5 bases and 2 bases respectively, with 10 bases between them. The CDR3 here is CSAQRVAYEQYF. CDR3 bases read: TGCAGTGCTCAGCGGGTTGCCTACGAG.

This clone was seen repeatedly, ten times or more. The CDR3 end falls 3 residues outside the read, so it is completed with the germline J gene. The chain employs TRBV6-4 and TRBJ1-5, with no clear D. Germline values: CDR1 MRHNA, CDR2 SNTAGT. The CDR3 runs to 16 residues. Trimming removed 0 bases from V and 0 bases from J, with 9 bases in between. The CDR3 loop is CASSDSGIYSNQPQHF. CDR3 bases read: TGTGCCAGCAGTGACTCAGGCATTTATAGCAATCAGCCC.

In this sample, this clone turned up many times. The missing CDR3 end, 3 residues past where the read stops, is filled in from the germline J gene. V gene TRBV7-3 combines with J gene TRBJ2-5; no reliable D call. The V and J ends lost 5 bases and 5 bases respectively, with 12 bases between them. The germline V gene has CDR1 SGHTA and CDR2 FQGTGA. There are 13 residues in the CDR3. This CDR3 is CASSLDGWETQYF. Incomplete CDR3 DNA: TGTGCCAGCAGCCTAGATGGGTGGGAGACC.

This clone came up many times. A read error may account for a junction end that differs from germline. The read halts 3 residues ahead of the CDR3 end, with the missing end drawn from the germline J gene. The gene calls are TRBV4-2 and TRBJ2-3, with D possibly TRBD2 on 5 matching bases. The length of the CDR3 is 16 residues. Germline V lookup: CDR1 LGHNA, CDR2 YNFKEQ. The CDR3 sequence: CASSQDLSSGTDTQYF. The part of the CDR3 DNA that was read is TGCGCCAGCAGCCAAGATCTGAGTAGCGGCACAGATACG.

Points on this clone: The read is 3 residues too short to cover the CDR3 end, so that end is filled in from the germline J gene. The rearrangement uses TRBV19 and TRBJ2-1; 8 nucleotides agree with TRBD2. Losses at the gene ends were 4 bases for V and 6 bases for J; bases not matched to a gene: 5. Germline V lookup: CDR1 LNHDA, CDR2 SQIVND (reference sequence). The CDR3 sequence is 14 residues long. The covered CDR3 bases are TGTGCCAGTAGTAGCGGGAGGTCAGTCAATGAG. Amino acids: CASSSGRSVNE. The entire CDR3 protein is CASSSGRSVNEQFF.

The CDR3: CASSRTGDAVHTEAFF. Incomplete CDR3 DNA: TGTGCCAGCAGCCGAACAGGGGACGCGGTCCACACTGAA. The genes are TRBV13 and TRBJ1-1, with TRBD1 matching over 7 bases. With the read ending 3 residues before the CDR3 end, the germline J gene is used to fill in that end. Germline CDR1 reads PRHDT; CDR2 reads FYEKMQ (reference sequence). This CDR3 is built from 16 residues. V lost 5 bases to trimming and J lost 3 bases; unmatched junction nucleotides: 12. Filled out from reference TRBV13 and TRBJ1-1, the complete variable domain reads AAGVIQSPRHLIKEKRETATLKCYPIPRHDTVYWYQQGPGQDPQFLISFYEKMQSDKGSIPDRFSAQQFSDYHSELNMSSLELGDSALYFCASSRTGDAVHTEAFFGQGTRLTVV.

This clone was detected only a few times. The DNA ends 3 residues before the CDR3 does, and the rest of the CDR3 is filled in from the germline J gene. The V gene is TRBV5-1, the J gene TRBJ2-1, with no clear D. This CDR3 spans 15 amino acids. In germline, CDR1 is SGHRS, CDR2 YFSETQ. Between the trimmed V and J ends, which lost 2 bases and 0 bases, there was a span of 9 bases. The CDR3 sequence: CASSFAESSYNEQFF. The sequenced CDR3 bases are TGCGCCAGCAGCTTTGCGGAAAGCTCCTACAATGAG.